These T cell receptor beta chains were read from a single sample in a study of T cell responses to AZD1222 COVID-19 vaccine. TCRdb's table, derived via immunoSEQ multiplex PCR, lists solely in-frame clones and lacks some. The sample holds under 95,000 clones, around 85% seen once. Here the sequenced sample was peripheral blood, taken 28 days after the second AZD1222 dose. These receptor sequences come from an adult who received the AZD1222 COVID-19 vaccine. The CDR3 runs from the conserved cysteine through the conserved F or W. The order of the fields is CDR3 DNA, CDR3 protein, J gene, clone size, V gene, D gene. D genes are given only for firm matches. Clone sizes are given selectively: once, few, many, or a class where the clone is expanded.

DNA: TGTGCCAGCAAAGAGCAGAACACCGGGGAGCTGTTTTTT; CDR3: CASKEQNTGELFF; J: TRBJ2-2; size: -; V: TRBV2; D: -
DNA: TGTGCCAGCAGCTTAGAATGGCTGGCAAGGGATCACGAGCAGTACTTC; CDR3: CASSLEWLARDHEQYF; J: TRBJ2-7; size: -; V: TRBV11-2; D: -
DNA: TGTGCCAGCAGCTTAAAGGAGCGGGGGGCCGGGGCAGATACGCAGTATTTT; CDR3: CASSLKERGAGADTQYF; J: TRBJ2-3; size: -; V: TRBV5-6; D: TRBD2
DNA: TGTGCCAGCAGTATACAGGGAGGGTATGGCTACACCTTC; CDR3: CASSIQGGYGYTF; J: TRBJ1-2; size: -; V: TRBV27; D: -
DNA: TGTGCCAGCAGCCCCAACTGGCACCTTGGCTACACCTTC; CDR3: CASSPNWHLGYTF; J: TRBJ1-2; size: -; V: TRBV14; D: -
DNA: TGTGCCAGCAGTGACTCGGGGCAGGGGATAAGCTACACCTTC; CDR3: CASSDSGQGISYTF; J: TRBJ1-2; size: -; V: TRBV6-4; D: -
DNA: TGTGCCAGCAGCCAAGGAGGGGCTGAAAAACTGTTTTTT; CDR3: CASSQGGAEKLFF; J: TRBJ1-4; size: once; V: TRBV3-1/TRBV3-2; D: -
DNA: TGCGCCAGCAGCAATAACGGACAGGCTAACTATGGCTACACCTTC; CDR3: CASSNNGQANYGYTF; J: TRBJ1-2; size: -; V: TRBV5-1; D: TRBD1
DNA: TGTGCCAGCAGCACACGGCCCGGCTACGAGCAGTACTTC; CDR3: CASSTRPGYEQYF; J: TRBJ2-7; size: -; V: TRBV7-9; D: -
DNA: TGTGCCAGCAGCTTATCTTGGGGTCGCGGTTACGAGCAGTACTTC; CDR3: CASSLSWGRGYEQYF; J: TRBJ2-7; size: -; V: TRBV7-3; D: -
DNA: TGTGCCAGCAGTCAGGTCCGCCAGGCAGCCAAAAACATTCAGTACTTC; CDR3: CASSQVRQAAKNIQYF; J: TRBJ2-4; size: -; V: TRBV28; D: -
DNA: TGTGCCAGCAGCCATTCCCGGGACTTTAATTCACCCCTCCACTTT; CDR3: CASSHSRDFNSPLHF; J: TRBJ1-6; size: -; V: TRBV7-9; D: -
DNA: TGCGCCAGCAGCCAAGAAGAGGGACAGGGTAGGAGCTTC; CDR3: CASSQEEGQGRSF; J: TRBJ2-7; size: -; V: TRBV4-1; D: TRBD1
DNA: TGTGCCAGCAGTTACGTGGGGAGGGCGACCCAGTACTTC; CDR3: CASSYVGRATQYF; J: TRBJ2-5; size: -; V: TRBV6-2/TRBV6-3; D: TRBD2
DNA: TGCGCCAGCAGCAAGGGGGGCCTTTCCTCCTACAATGAGCAGTTCTTC; CDR3: CASSKGGLSSYNEQFF; J: TRBJ2-1; size: -; V: TRBV5-1; D: -
DNA: TGTGCCAGCTCACCCAATCGAGCAGGGGAGAAGGCCCAGCATTTT; CDR3: CASSPNRAGEKAQHF; J: TRBJ1-5; size: -; V: TRBV18; D: -
DNA: TGTGCCAGCAGTGACAGGGGAGAAAATACGCAGTATTTT; CDR3: CASSDRGENTQYF; J: TRBJ2-3; size: -; V: TRBV6-4; D: -
DNA: TGCGCCAGCTCCGGGACAGGTTCCCTCCCTGAGTACTTC; CDR3: CASSGTGSLPEYF; J: TRBJ2-7; size: -; V: TRBV5-1; D: TRBD1
DNA: TGTGCCAGCAGCATCCAGATGACAGGCAACACTGAAGCTTTCTTT; CDR3: CASSIQMTGNTEAFF; J: TRBJ1-1; size: -; V: TRBV7-9; D: -
DNA: TGCAGCGTTGTGGGACAGGCGAACACTGAAGCTTTCTTT; CDR3: CSVVGQANTEAFF; J: TRBJ1-1; size: few; V: TRBV29-1; D: TRBD1
DNA: TGTGCCACCAGTGATTTAGGGACTAGCGGAGACAATGAGCAGTTCTTC; CDR3: CATSDLGTSGDNEQFF; J: TRBJ2-1; size: once; V: TRBV24-1; D: TRBD2
DNA: TGTGCCAGCAGCCCGGCGGGGGGGGGTGCTAATGAAAAACTGTTTTTT; CDR3: CASSPAGGGANEKLFF; J: TRBJ1-4; size: -; V: TRBV5-4; D: -
DNA: TGTGCCAGCAGCCCAGGATCCGGGACAGGGGGCTTAGATACGCAGTATTTT; CDR3: CASSPGSGTGGLDTQYF; J: TRBJ2-3; size: -; V: TRBV3-1/TRBV3-2; D: TRBD1
DNA: TGTGCCAGCAGCCAAGAGGAACAGGGTAATCAGCCCCAGCATTTT; CDR3: CASSQEEQGNQPQHF; J: TRBJ1-5; size: -; V: TRBV3-1/TRBV3-2; D: -
DNA: TGTGCCAGTATGGACAGAAATATTAACTATGGCTACACCTTC; CDR3: CASMDRNINYGYTF; J: TRBJ1-2; size: -; V: TRBV19; D: -
DNA: TGTGCCTGGTGGGGGTGGGGCACTGAAGCTTTCTTT; CDR3: CAWWGWGTEAFF; J: TRBJ1-1; size: -; V: TRBV30; D: -
DNA: TGTGCCAGCAGTGCCGTCACCCCGGCAGGGTCAGGAAACACCATATATTTT; CDR3: CASSAVTPAGSGNTIYF; J: TRBJ1-3; size: -; V: TRBV6-1; D: -
DNA: TGTGCCAGTAGTATTGGCCCCACTCTGACAGGGGGTGTGCCTGAAGCTTTCTTT; CDR3: CASSIGPTLTGGVPEAFF; J: TRBJ1-1; size: -; V: TRBV19; D: TRBD1
DNA: TGTGCCAGCCGAATGACGTTAGGGAATGGCTACACCTTC; CDR3: CASRMTLGNGYTF; J: TRBJ1-2; size: -; V: TRBV2; D: -
DNA: TGCGCCAGCAGCTTGGATGGGAGCCTTTATGGCTACACCTTC; CDR3: CASSLDGSLYGYTF; J: TRBJ1-2; size: once; V: TRBV5-1; D: -
DNA: TGTGCCAGCAGCTTAGGGCGTAACAATGAGCAGTTCTTC; CDR3: CASSLGRNNEQFF; J: TRBJ2-1; size: -; V: TRBV11-2; D: -
DNA: TGTGCCAGCAGCCAAGATGGAGCGGGGGCGGGGAATGAGCAGTTCTTC; CDR3: CASSQDGAGAGNEQFF; J: TRBJ2-1; size: -; V: TRBV3-1/TRBV3-2; D: TRBD2
DNA: TGTGCCAGCACCCCCCTAGACAGAGATAATGAAAAACTGTTTTTT; CDR3: CASTPLDRDNEKLFF; J: TRBJ1-4; size: once; V: TRBV28; D: -
DNA: TGTGCCAGCAGTTACCCTGACTCCGGAGGAACTGAAGCTTTCTTT; CDR3: CASSYPDSGGTEAFF; J: TRBJ1-1; size: -; V: TRBV6-2/TRBV6-3; D: -
DNA: TGTGCCAGCAGCCAAGAGACAGGAGAAGATGGCTACACCTTC; CDR3: CASSQETGEDGYTF; J: TRBJ1-2; size: -; V: TRBV3-1/TRBV3-2; D: -
DNA: TGTGCCAGCAGGCGGTCGGTGAGGAGCTCCTACGAGCAGTACTTC; CDR3: CASRRSVRSSYEQYF; J: TRBJ2-7; size: -; V: TRBV28; D: -
DNA: TGTGCCAGCAGCCAAGATCCGGTTGGGGACTACGAGCAGTACTTC; CDR3: CASSQDPVGDYEQYF; J: TRBJ2-7; size: -; V: TRBV4-2; D: -
DNA: TGCAGTGCTAGTGTGCCGGCTAATGAAAAACTGTTTTTT; CDR3: CSASVPANEKLFF; J: TRBJ1-4; size: -; V: TRBV20-1; D: -
DNA: TGTGCCATCAGGGAACTAGCGGGGGTTGGGGAGCTGTTTTTT; CDR3: CAIRELAGVGELFF; J: TRBJ2-2; size: -; V: TRBV10-3; D: TRBD2
DNA: TGTGCCAGCAGTGTCGGCGGGGGGGCGTCGTACGAGCAGTACTTC; CDR3: CASSVGGGASYEQYF; J: TRBJ2-7; size: -; V: TRBV2; D: TRBD2
DNA: TGTGCCAGTAACCTATTGACAGCTAACTATGGCTACACCTTC; CDR3: CASNLLTANYGYTF; J: TRBJ1-2; size: -; V: TRBV19; D: -
DNA: TGTGCCTGGGTGGATGGGGTGGCCTACAATGAGCAGTTCTTC; CDR3: CAWVDGVAYNEQFF; J: TRBJ2-1; size: once; V: TRBV30; D: -
DNA: TGTGCCAGCAGTTGGACAGGGACGGAACAGCCCCAGCATTTT; CDR3: CASSWTGTEQPQHF; J: TRBJ1-5; size: once; V: TRBV2; D: TRBD1
DNA: TGTGCCGCAGGGGGGAGCACTGAAGCTTTCTTT; CDR3: CAAGGSTEAFF; J: TRBJ1-1; size: -; V: TRBV3-1/TRBV3-2; D: TRBD1
DNA: TGCAGTGCTAGTCCCAGCGGGTCCTACGAGCAGTACTTC; CDR3: CSASPSGSYEQYF; J: TRBJ2-7; size: once; V: TRBV20-1; D: -
DNA: TGTGCCAGCAGCTTACTGCAGACAACTAATGAAAAACTGTTTTTT; CDR3: CASSLLQTTNEKLFF; J: TRBJ1-4; size: few; V: TRBV7-9; D: -